The TCR beta chain described here comes from a study of blood T cell repertoires in COVID-19. Study-wide context: There were acute and convalescent COVID-19 samples, and they came from the United States, Italy and Spain.

The CDR3 spans 13 residues. Germline V CDR1 and CDR2: LNHDA, SQIVND (reference sequence). V dropped 4 bases and J dropped 10; count of bases not matched to a gene: 4. Per the original data handling: Counts of nucleated cells, estimated from reference gene primer amplification, were obtained. The method was immunoSEQ multiplex PCR; TCRdb's version includes in-frame clones alone and lacks a portion of them. The DNA gave D and trimming, while V, J and clone size come from that table. In the table there are over 85,000 clones, 76% of which are singletons. J is TRBJ1-6 and V is TRBV19; TRBD1 agrees at 7 bases. This TCR was recovered from a woman over 75 with acute or convalescent COVID-19. Sequencing input: peripheral blood. The CDR3 region is CASSTTGDSPLHF. DNA for the CDR3: TGTGCCAGTAGTACTACAGGGGACTCACCCCTCCACTTT.